The entry below describes one TCR beta chain. This clone's antigen is unknown. Base quality data are lacking; no much larger clone is found one base away. This sample is drawn from a study of blood T cell repertoires in COVID-19 (dated by TCRdb to the early 2020s). Turning to the overall study: Samples covering the acute and convalescent phases of COVID-19 were provided by collaborators in the United States, Italy and Spain. The material from the prospective study consisted of cDNA or gDNA derived from T cells, B-cell-depleted T cells, or PBMCs. Deeply sampled blood TCRbeta repertoires from subjects exposed to, actively infected with, or recovered from COVID-19 were included in the dataset. The repertoires were released in a freely available public database intended as a resource for research on the immune response to SARS-CoV-2. The samples were drawn from the first 160 participants of the ongoing ImmuneRACE study and from 1,254 subjects provided by 6 global collaborators. Nearly every sample came with metadata listing a de-identified subject ID, COVID-19 status, age in years and sex. Where available, HLA class I and class II types were taken from metadata supplied by the sample provider and were not determined by assay-based typing. The investigation overall reported the following: The quantity of clinical and demographic metadata differed by source and by participant and was supplied without curation.

V drops 4 bases and J drops 0 bases, leaving 10 bases in between. In the germline V gene (reference sequence), CDR1 corresponds to GTSNPN and CDR2 to SVGIG. From cysteine to phenylalanine, the CDR3 is 14 amino acids long. Only CDR3 DNA remains: 42 bases, in frame from the first base. TCRbeta CDR3 regions were amplified from genomic DNA using the immunoSEQ Assay, a bias-controlled multiplex PCR. The authors processed their data as follows. The number of nucleated cells in each sample was estimated by amplification of reference gene primers within the assay. To quantify the absolute abundance of each unique TCRbeta CDR3 rearrangement, sequence reads were collapsed and filtered. For each sample, productive Simpson clonality was calculated by taking the square root of Simpson's diversity index across productive rearrangements. TCRdb took this table from immuneACCESS and kept in-frame rearrangements with V and J called. Such tables lack part of the clones; where checked against another copy, unresolved V genes explain under half of the gap, and the rest is unexplained. For V, J and clone size, that table is used; D and trimming come from the DNA. For this sample the table gives under 200,000 clones, of which 70% to 85% were detected only once. The ten top clones hold roughly 1.1% of the sample.

Samples from volunteer blood donors who had recovered from COVID-19 were contributed by a second Seattle source. Whole blood was collected in K2EDTA tubes by collaborating institutions according to the institutions' own protocols. For TCRbeta analysis, collaborators shipped samples as frozen whole blood, isolated PBMCs, or DNA extracted from either of those sample types. The source is a man in his sixties who had recovered from COVID-19. The V gene is TRBV30 and the J gene is TRBJ1-3; the D gene cannot be resolved reliably. Sequenced: peripheral blood. This receptor has the CDR3 CAWKAASSGNTIYF. The DNA reads as follows: TGTGCCTGGAAAGCCGCTTCCTCTGGAAACACCATATATTTT.